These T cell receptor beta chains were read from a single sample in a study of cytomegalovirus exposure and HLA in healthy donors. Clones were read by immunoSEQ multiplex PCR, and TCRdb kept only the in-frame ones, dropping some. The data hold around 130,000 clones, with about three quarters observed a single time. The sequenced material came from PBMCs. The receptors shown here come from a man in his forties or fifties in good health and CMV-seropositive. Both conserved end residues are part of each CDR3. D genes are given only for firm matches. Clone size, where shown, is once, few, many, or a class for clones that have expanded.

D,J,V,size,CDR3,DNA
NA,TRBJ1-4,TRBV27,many,CASSDRWNEKLFF,TGTGCCAGCAGTGACAGGTGGAATGAAAAACTGTTTTTT
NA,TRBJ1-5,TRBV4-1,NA,CASSQDPGGYQPQHF,TGCGCCAGCAGCCAAGACCCCGGGGGTTATCAGCCCCAGCATTTT
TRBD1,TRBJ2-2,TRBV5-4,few,CASSPGQADTGELFF,TGTGCCAGCAGCCCTGGACAGGCGGACACCGGGGAGCTGTTTTTT
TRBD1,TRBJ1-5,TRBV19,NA,CASSMGDEGTGRRDNQPQHF,TGTGCCAGTAGTATGGGGGACGAAGGGACAGGGAGGCGAGACAATCAGCCCCAGCATTTT
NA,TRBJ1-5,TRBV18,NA,CASSQDRTQPQHF,TGTGCCAGCTCACAGGACAGAACTCAGCCCCAGCATTTT
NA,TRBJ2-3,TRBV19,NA,CASSMNSPRSADTQYF,TGTGCCAGTAGTATGAACAGCCCCAGGTCCGCAGATACGCAGTATTTT
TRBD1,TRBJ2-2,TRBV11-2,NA,CASSTRTGFTGELFF,TGTGCCAGCAGCACCCGGACAGGGTTCACCGGGGAGCTGTTTTTT
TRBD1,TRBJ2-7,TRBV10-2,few,CASSVMGQDYEQYF,TGCGCCAGCAGTGTTATGGGACAGGACTACGAGCAGTACTTC
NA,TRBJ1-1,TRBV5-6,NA,CASRFGGIHTEAFF,TGTGCCAGCAGATTCGGGGGGATTCACACTGAAGCTTTCTTT
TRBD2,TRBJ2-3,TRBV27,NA,CASSLLGLAGVDTQYF,TGTGCCAGCAGTTTATTGGGACTAGCGGGAGTCGATACGCAGTATTTT
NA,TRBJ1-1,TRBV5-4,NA,CASSLEQSSTEAFF,TGTGCCAGCAGCTTGGAACAGTCCTCCACTGAAGCTTTCTTT
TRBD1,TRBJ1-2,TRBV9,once,CASSVMDRECGYTF,TGTGCCAGCAGCGTGATGGACAGGGAGTGTGGCTACACCTTC
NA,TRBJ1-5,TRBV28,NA,CASKGGGYNQPQHF,TGTGCCAGCAAAGGGGGGGGCTACAATCAGCCCCAGCATTTT
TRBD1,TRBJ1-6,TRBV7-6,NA,CASSSLGQGNSPLHF,TGTGCCAGCAGCTCCCTGGGACAGGGAAATTCACCCCTCCACTTT
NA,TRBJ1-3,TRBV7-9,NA,CASSLYQTGNTIYF,TGTGCCAGCAGCTTATACCAGACTGGAAACACCATATATTTT
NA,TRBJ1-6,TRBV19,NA,CASRAGRDSPLHF,TGTGCCAGTCGAGCAGGGAGGGATTCACCCCTCCACTTT
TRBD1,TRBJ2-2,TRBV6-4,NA,CARQGQGADSNTGELFF,TGTGCCAGGCAGGGACAGGGGGCGGATTCGAACACCGGGGAGCTGTTTTTT
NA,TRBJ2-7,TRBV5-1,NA,CASSGTFTYEQYF,TGCGCCAGCAGTGGGACTTTTACCTACGAGCAGTACTTC
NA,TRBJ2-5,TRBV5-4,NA,CASSLDAGWETQYF,TGTGCCAGCAGCTTGGATGCGGGGTGGGAGACCCAGTACTTC
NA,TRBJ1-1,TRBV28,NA,CASSPQGVNTEAFF,TGTGCCAGCAGTCCACAGGGAGTGAACACTGAAGCTTTCTTT
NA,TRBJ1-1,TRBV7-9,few,CASSLVAGITEAFF,TGTGCCAGCAGCTTAGTCGCGGGGATCACTGAAGCTTTCTTT
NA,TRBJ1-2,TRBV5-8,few,CASSLTYNSVRGDGYTF,TGTGCCAGCAGCTTGACCTATAACAGCGTTCGGGGAGATGGCTACACCTTC
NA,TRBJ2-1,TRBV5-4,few,CASSLYGTLNEQFF,TGTGCCAGCAGCTTGTATGGGACACTCAATGAGCAGTTCTTC
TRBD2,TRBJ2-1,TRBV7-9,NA,CASSLGAGAWPNEQFF,TGTGCCAGCAGCTTGGGAGCGGGAGCGTGGCCCAATGAGCAGTTCTTC
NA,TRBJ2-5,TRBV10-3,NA,CACGQIEETQYF,TGTGCCTGCGGCCAGATAGAAGAGACCCAGTACTTC
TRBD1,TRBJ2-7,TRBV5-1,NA,CASSPTGTGILEQYF,TGCGCCAGCAGCCCCACCGGGACAGGGATCCTCGAGCAGTACTTC
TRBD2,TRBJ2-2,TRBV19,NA,CASHRGGTGELFF,TGTGCATCTCACCGGGGGGGCACCGGGGAGCTGTTTTTT
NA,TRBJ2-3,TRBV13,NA,CASSLTVVLGGDTQYF,TGTGCCAGCAGCTTAACAGTCGTCCTGGGCGGGGATACGCAGTATTTT
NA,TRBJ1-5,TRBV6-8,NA,CASTVINQPQHF,TGTGCCAGTACAGTTATTAATCAGCCCCAGCATTTT
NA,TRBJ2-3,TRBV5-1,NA,CASSLGGTDTQYF,TGCGCCAGCAGCTTGGGAGGCACAGATACGCAGTATTTT
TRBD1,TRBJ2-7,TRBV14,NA,CASSHFPPGQGNEQYF,TGTGCCAGCAGCCACTTTCCCCCGGGACAGGGAAACGAGCAGTACTTC
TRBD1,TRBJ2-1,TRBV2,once,CATHVGQGRGNEQFF,TGTGCCACCCACGTCGGACAGGGCAGGGGCAATGAGCAGTTCTTC
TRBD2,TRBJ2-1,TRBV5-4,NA,CASSLGGSGWYNEQFF,TGTGCCAGCAGCTTGGGGGGTAGCGGGTGGTACAATGAGCAGTTCTTC
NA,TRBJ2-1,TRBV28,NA,CASSRLGSYNEQFF,TGTGCCAGCAGCCGACTGGGCTCCTACAATGAGCAGTTCTTC
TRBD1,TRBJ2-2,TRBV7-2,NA,CASSLRSGGITGELFF,TGTGCCAGCAGCCTCAGATCAGGGGGCATCACCGGGGAGCTGTTTTTT
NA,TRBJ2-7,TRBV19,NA,CASSPGAGTHNYEQYF,TGTGCCAGTAGTCCTGGGGCCGGGACACATAACTACGAGCAGTACTTC
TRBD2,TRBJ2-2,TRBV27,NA,CASTGSGGPANTGELFF,TGTGCCAGCACTGGTAGCGGGGGGCCCGCGAACACCGGGGAGCTGTTTTTT
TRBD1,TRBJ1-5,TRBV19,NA,CASSIVGTDYQSQHF,TGTGCCAGTAGTATAGTGGGGACAGATTATCAGTCCCAGCATTTT
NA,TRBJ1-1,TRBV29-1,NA,CSVERQMNTEAFF,TGCAGCGTTGAACGACAGATGAACACTGAAGCTTTCTTT
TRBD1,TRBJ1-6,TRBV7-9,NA,CASSGRDRATYINSPLHF,TGTGCCAGCAGCGGCCGGGACAGGGCAACTTATATTAATTCACCCCTCCACTTT